This TCR beta chain was identified in a study of graft-versus-host responses after intestinal transplantation. Study-wide results and limits: GvH clones were found in recipient marrow; some appeared first in ileum or blood.

Points on this clone: The antigen is unknown.

The method was immunoSEQ multiplex PCR; TCRdb's version includes in-frame clones alone and lacks a portion of them. This table has about 100,000 clones, more than 75% appearing once. Germline values: CDR1 MNHEY, CDR2 SVGAGI. This CDR3 is 13 amino acids long. Trimming cost V 6 bases and J 6 bases, with 14 bases left between them. The V and J genes are TRBV6-5 and TRBJ1-2, with D possibly TRBD1 on 6 matching bases. This sample comprised unstimulated CD4+ T cells sorted from spleen or lymph node cells, obtained before transplant. This sequence was found in a human donor who was the organ donor for an intestinal transplant. The CDR3 sequence is CASSPTGYHGYTF. As DNA, the CDR3 is TGTGCCAGCAGCCCTACAGGGTATCATGGCTACACCTTC.